This T cell receptor beta chain was observed in a study of graft-versus-host responses after intestinal transplantation. Study information: In this cohort, recipients had multivisceral, liver-intestinal, or isolated intestinal transplants. All recipients were given anti-thymocyte globulin induction, and tacrolimus and steroids were then administered for around three years.

This clone was seen a single time. The target antigen is unknown. Whole-study findings and limits: Detected in recipient marrow were GvH clones, some of which were first observed in ileum or blood. Clonal ratios of graft-versus-host to host-versus-graft in allografts were high for patients exhibiting graft-donor T cell macrochimerism.

TCRdb keeps only in-frame clones here, not all; method: immunoSEQ multiplex PCR. Among approximately 99,000 clones listed, 91% were seen once. Germline V gives CDR1 SEHNR, CDR2 FQNEAQ (reference sequence). The CDR3 runs to 15 residues. V gave up 5 bases and J gave up 3 bases, with 17 bases separating them. The specimen was unstimulated CD4+ T cells sorted from spleen or lymph node cells, collected before transplant. This sequence joins TRBV7-9 and TRBJ2-7, with D possibly TRBD1 on 6 matching bases. The sequence was collected from a human donor who was the organ donor for an intestinal transplant. The CDR3 coding sequence is TGTGCCAGCAGCGAACAGGGTCCCAGCCTCTACGAGCAGTACTTC. Its translation: CASSEQGPSLYEQYF.